This T cell receptor beta chain was recorded in a study of blood T cell repertoires in COVID-19. Assay used: immunoSEQ multiplex PCR; TCRdb lists only in-frame clones, some missing. The repertoire holds hundreds of thousands of clones, with over 75% as singletons. This CDR3 is 18 amino acids long. V gave up 3 bases and J gave up 2 bases; unmatched junction bases: 9. Germline V gives CDR1 MDHEN, CDR2 SYDVKM. The clonotype comes from a man aged 35 to 55 who had recovered from COVID-19. Sequenced input: PBMCs or T cells enriched from blood (not recorded which). The J gene is TRBJ2-5, the V gene TRBV28; TRBD2 agrees at 13 bases. In DNA, the CDR3 is TGTGCCAGCAGTTTTCTCGGACTAGCGGGAGAAGAACAAGAGACCCAGTACTTC. This gives the protein CASSFLGLAGEEQETQYF.